The present entry profiles one T cell receptor beta chain with its context. Antigen specificity is unknown. Looked up from germline, CDR1 is LGHNA and CDR2 is YNFKEQ. The CDR3 is 16 amino acids. Trimming cost V 5 bases and J 4 bases; bases outside gene matches: 11. The PCR ran on 60 Vbeta and 13 Jbeta primers. The repertoire was sequenced with immunoSEQ multiplex PCR; TCRdb's copy has only in-frame clones and lacks some. Here the sample spans some 77,000 clones, 79% being singletons. This sample is drawn from a study of cytomegalovirus exposure and HLA in healthy donors. Points from the study as a whole: Presence/absence comparisons presumed near-even sequencing depth among donors.

The TCR originated in a young man in good health and CMV-seronegative. The gene calls are TRBV4-2 and TRBJ2-5; 9 nucleotides line up with TRBD2. The specimen sequenced was PBMCs. CDR3 bases: TGTGCCAGCAGCTCTATCCCGGGACTAGCTGGAGAGACCCAGTACTTC. Translation: CASSSIPGLAGETQYF.